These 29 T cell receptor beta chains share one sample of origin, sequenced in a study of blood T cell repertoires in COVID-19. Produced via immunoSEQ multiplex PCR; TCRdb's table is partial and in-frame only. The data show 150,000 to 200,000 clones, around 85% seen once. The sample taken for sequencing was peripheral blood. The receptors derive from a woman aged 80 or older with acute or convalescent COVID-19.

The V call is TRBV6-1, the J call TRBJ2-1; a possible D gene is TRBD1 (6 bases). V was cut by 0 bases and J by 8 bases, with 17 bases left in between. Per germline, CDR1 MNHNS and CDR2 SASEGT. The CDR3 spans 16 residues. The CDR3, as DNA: TGTGCCAGCAGTGAAGCCCCAGGGGACGCGGGCGATGAGCAGTTCTTC. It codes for CASSEAPGDAGDEQFF.

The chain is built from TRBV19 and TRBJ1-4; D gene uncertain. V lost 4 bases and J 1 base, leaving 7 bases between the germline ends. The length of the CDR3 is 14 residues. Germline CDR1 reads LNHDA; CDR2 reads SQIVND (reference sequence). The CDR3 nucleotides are TGTGCCAGTAGTAGGGCAGGAACTAATGAAAAACTGTTTTTT. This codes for CASSRAGTNEKLFF. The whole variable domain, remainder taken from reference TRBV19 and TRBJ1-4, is DGGITQSPKYLFRKEGQNVTLSCEQNLNHDAMYWYRQDPGQGLRLIYYSQIVNDFQKGDIAEGYSVSREKKESFPLTVTSAQKNPTAFYLCASSRAGTNEKLFFGSGTQLSVL.

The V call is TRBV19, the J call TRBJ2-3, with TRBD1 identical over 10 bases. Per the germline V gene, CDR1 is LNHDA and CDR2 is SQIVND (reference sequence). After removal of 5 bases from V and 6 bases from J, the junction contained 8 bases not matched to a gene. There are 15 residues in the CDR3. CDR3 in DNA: TGTGCCAGTAGTCTCGGGACAGGGGTATCGGATACGCAGTATTTT. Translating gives CASSLGTGVSDTQYF.

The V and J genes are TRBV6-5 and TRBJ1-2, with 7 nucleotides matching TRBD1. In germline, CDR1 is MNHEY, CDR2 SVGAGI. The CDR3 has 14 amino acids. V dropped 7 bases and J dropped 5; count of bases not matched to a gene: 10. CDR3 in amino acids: CASNPGTVEYGYTF. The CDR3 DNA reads TGTGCCAGCAATCCCGGGACAGTCGAGTATGGCTACACCTTC.

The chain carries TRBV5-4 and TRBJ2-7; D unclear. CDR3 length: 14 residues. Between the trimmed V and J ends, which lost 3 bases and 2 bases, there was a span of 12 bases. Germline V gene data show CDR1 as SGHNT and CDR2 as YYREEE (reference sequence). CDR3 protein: CASSSGFQTYEQYF. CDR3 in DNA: TGTGCCAGCAGCTCCGGGTTTCAAACCTACGAGCAGTACTTC.

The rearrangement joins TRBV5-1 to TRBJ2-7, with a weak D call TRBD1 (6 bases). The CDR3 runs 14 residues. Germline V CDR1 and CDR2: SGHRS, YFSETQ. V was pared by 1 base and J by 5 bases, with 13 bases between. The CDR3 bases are TGCGCCAGCAGCTTGATTCACCAGGGGAACGAGCAGTACTTC. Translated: CASSLIHQGNEQYF.

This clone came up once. CDR3 nucleotides: TGCGCCAGCAGCTTGGTCAGCTGGGAGGGCTACACCTTC. Translation gives CASSLVSWEGYTF. The chain employs TRBV5-1 and TRBJ1-2, with D hard to call. Trimming removed 0 bases at V and 8 bases at J, with 11 bases between. Germline lookup yields CDR1 SGHRS and CDR2 YFSETQ. The CDR3 has 13 residues.

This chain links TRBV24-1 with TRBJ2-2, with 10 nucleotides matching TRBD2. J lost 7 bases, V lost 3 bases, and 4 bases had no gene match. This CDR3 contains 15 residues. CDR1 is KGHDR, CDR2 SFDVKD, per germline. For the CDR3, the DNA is TGTGCCACCAGTGATCCGGGACTAGCGAACGGGGAGCTGTTTTTT. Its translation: CATSDPGLANGELFF.

The CDR3 DNA is TGTGCCAGCAGCTTAGGCCCAGGACTAGCGGGGAAGGGAAATGAGCAGTTCTTC. Translating gives CASSLGPGLAGKGNEQFF. This chain connects TRBV11-2 to TRBJ2-1, with 12 nucleotides matching TRBD2. Germline V lookup: CDR1 SGHAT, CDR2 FQNNGV. The CDR3 has 18 residues. V was pared by 1 base and J by 7 bases, with 11 bases of the junction left unmatched.

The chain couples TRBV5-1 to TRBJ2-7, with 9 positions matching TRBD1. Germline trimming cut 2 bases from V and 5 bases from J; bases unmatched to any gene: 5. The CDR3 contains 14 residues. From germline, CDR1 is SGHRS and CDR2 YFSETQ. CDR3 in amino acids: CASSFRDRGDEQYF. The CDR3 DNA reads TGCGCCAGCAGCTTTCGAGACAGGGGGGACGAGCAGTACTTC.

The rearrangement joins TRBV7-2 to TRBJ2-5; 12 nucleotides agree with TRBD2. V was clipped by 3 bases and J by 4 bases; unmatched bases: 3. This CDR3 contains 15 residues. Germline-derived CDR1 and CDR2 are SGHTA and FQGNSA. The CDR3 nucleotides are TGTGCCAGCAGCTTCTCACTAGCGGGGGGAGAGACCCAGTACTTC. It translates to CASSFSLAGGETQYF.

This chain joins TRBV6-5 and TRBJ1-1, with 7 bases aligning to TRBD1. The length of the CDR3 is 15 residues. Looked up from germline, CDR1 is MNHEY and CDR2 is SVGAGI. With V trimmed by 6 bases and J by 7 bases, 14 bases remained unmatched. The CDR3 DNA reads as TGTGCCAGCAGGAAAGACAGGGTACCATCAGGTGAAGCTTTCTTT. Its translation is CASRKDRVPSGEAFF.

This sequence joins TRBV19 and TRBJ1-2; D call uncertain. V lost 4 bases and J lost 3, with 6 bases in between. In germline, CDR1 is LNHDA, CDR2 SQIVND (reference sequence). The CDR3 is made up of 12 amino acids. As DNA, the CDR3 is TGTGCCAGTAGTAGCGGATACTATGGCTACACCTTC. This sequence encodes CASSSGYYGYTF.

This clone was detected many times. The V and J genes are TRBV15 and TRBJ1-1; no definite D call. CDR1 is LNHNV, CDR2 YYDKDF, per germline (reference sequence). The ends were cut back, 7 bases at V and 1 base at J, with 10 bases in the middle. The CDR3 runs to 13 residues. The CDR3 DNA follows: TGTGCCACCACAGCGGACGGGAACACTGAAGCTTTCTTT. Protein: CATTADGNTEAFF.

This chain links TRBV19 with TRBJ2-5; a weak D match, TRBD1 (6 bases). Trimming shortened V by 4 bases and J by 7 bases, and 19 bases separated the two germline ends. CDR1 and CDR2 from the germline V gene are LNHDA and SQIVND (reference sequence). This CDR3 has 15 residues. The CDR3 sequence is CASSTGQTSRGTQYF. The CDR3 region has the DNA TGTGCCAGTAGTACCGGACAGACTTCAAGGGGGACCCAGTACTTC.

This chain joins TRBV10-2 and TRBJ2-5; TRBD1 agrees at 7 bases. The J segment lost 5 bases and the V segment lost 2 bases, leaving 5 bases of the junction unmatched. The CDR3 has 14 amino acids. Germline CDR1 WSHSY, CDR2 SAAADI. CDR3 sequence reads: CASSEVRGHETQYF. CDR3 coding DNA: TGCGCCAGCAGTGAGGTTAGGGGGCACGAGACCCAGTACTTC.

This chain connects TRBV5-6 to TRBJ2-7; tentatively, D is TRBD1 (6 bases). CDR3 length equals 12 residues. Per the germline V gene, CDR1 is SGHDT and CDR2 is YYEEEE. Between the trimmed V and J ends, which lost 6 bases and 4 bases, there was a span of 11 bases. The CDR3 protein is CASTLQGYEQYF. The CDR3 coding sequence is TGTGCCAGCACCTTACAGGGTTACGAGCAGTACTTC.

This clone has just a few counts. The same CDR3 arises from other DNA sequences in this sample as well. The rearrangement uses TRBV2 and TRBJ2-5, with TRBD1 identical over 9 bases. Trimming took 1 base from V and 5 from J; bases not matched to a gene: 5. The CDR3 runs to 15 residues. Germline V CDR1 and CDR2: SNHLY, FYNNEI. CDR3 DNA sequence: TGTGCCAGCAGTGAAGGTCCAGGACAGGGGGAGACCCAGTACTTC. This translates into CASSEGPGQGETQYF. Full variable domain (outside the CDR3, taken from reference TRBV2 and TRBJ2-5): EPEVTQTPSHQVTQMGQEVILRCVPISNHLYFYWYRQILGQKVEFLVSFYNNEISEKSEIFDDQFSVERPDGSNFTLKIRSTKLEDSAMYFCASSEGPGQGETQYFGPGTRLLVL.

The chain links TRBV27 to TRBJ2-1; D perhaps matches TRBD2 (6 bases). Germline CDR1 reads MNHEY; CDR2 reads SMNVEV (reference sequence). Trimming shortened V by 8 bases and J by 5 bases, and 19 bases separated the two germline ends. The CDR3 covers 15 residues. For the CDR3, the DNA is TGTGCCAGCGGACGACCGGGAGCTTTAAACAATGAGCAGTTCTTC. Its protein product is CASGRPGALNNEQFF.

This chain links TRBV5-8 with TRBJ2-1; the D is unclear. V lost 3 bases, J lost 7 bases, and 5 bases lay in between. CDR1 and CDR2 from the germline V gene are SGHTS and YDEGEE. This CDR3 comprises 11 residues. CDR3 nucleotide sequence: TGTGCCAGCAGCTCTTTAAATGAGCAGTTCTTC. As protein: CASSSLNEQFF.

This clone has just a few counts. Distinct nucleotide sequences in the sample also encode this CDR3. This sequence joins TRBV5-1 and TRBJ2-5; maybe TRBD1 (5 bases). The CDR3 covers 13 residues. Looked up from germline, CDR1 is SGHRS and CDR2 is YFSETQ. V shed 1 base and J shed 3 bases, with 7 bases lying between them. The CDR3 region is CASSLSGKETQYF. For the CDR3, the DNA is TGCGCCAGCAGCTTGTCAGGGAAAGAGACCCAGTACTTC.

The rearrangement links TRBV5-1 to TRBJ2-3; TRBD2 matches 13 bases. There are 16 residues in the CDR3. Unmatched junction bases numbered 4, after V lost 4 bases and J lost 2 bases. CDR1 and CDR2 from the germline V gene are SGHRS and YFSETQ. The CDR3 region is CASSVGLAGITDTQYF. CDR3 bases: TGCGCCAGCAGCGTGGGACTAGCGGGGATCACAGATACGCAGTATTTT.

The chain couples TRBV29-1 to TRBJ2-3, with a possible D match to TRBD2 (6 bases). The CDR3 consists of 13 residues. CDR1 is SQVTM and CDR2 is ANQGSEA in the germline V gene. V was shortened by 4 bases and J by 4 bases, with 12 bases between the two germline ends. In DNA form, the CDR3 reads TGCAGCGTTGGAAACGGGGGAGCAGATACGCAGTATTTT. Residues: CSVGNGGADTQYF.

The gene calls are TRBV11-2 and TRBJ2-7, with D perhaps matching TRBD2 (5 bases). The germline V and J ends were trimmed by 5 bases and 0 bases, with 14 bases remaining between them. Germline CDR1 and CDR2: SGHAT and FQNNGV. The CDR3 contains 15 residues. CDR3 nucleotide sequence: TGTGCCAGCAGCCGCGGGTGGTCGAGCTCCTACGAGCAGTACTTC. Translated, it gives CASSRGWSSSYEQYF.

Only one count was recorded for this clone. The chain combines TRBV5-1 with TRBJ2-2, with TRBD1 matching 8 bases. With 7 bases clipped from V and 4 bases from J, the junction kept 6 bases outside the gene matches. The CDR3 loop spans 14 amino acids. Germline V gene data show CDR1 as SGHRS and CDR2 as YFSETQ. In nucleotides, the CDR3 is TGCGCCAGCGAAACCACAGGGGGCACCGGGGAGCTGTTTTTT. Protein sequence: CASETTGGTGELFF.

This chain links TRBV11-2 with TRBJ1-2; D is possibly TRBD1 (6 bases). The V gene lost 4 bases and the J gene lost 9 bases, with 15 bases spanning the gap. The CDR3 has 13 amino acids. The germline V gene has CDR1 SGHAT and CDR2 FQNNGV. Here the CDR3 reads CASSSYRDVSYTF. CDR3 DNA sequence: TGTGCCAGCAGCTCATACAGGGACGTGAGCTACACCTTC.

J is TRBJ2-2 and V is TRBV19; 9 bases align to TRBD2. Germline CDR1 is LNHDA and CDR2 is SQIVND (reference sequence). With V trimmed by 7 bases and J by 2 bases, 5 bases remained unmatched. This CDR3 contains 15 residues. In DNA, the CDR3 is TGTGCCAGTACCGGGACTAGCAGAAACACCGGGGAGCTGTTTTTT. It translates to CASTGTSRNTGELFF.

This chain's CDR3 is CASSFRGSTGELFF. The CDR3 DNA reads TGTGCCAGCAGCTTTCGGGGGAGCACCGGGGAGCTGTTTTTT. V and J are TRBV5-6 and TRBJ2-2, with D possibly matching TRBD2 (6 bases). V lost 2 bases and J lost 4, with 9 bases in between. The CDR3 has 14 amino acids. Germline lookup yields CDR1 SGHDT and CDR2 YYEEEE.

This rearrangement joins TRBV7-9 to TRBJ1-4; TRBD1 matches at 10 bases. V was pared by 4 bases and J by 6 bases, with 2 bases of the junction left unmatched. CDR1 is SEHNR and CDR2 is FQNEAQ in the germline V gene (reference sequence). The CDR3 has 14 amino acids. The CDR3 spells CASSSGTGDEKLFF. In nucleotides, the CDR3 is TGTGCCAGCAGCTCCGGGACAGGGGATGAAAAACTGTTTTTT.